The rows below give T cell receptor beta chains drawn from one sample of a study of T cell responses to AZD1222 COVID-19 vaccine. TCRdb's copy holds only in-frame clones and misses some; the assay was immunoSEQ multiplex PCR. In the table there are 70,000 to 75,000 clones, about 85% of which are singletons. The sample consisted of peripheral blood, taken 28 days after the second AZD1222 dose. The receptors were gathered from an adult who received the AZD1222 COVID-19 vaccine. Each CDR3 is given with its conserved first and last residue. A D gene is named only where the DNA matches it firmly. Only some rows state a clone size, as once, few, many or a class for expanded clones.

d_call	clone_size	v_call	j_call	cdr3_nt	cdr3_aa
TRBD2	.	TRBV10-2	TRBJ2-3	TGCGCCAGCAGTGGCTTCGCGGGAGGTATCACAGATACGCAGTATTTT	CASSGFAGGITDTQYF
.	.	TRBV7-9	TRBJ2-5	TGTGCCAGCAGCCAGGATGGGGGTCCCTCGGGAGAGACCCAGTACTTC	CASSQDGGPSGETQYF
.	.	TRBV27	TRBJ2-5	TGTGCCAGCAGTTTGGTATGGGAGCCCCGGGAGACCCAGTACTTC	CASSLVWEPRETQYF
TRBD1	.	TRBV24-1	TRBJ2-6	TGTGCCACCAGTGATGGGACAGGGAATACCGGGGCCAACGTCCTGACTTTC	CATSDGTGNTGANVLTF
.	.	TRBV6-5	TRBJ1-5	TGTGCCAGCAGAGGCGGGGACATTCAGCCCCAGCATTTT	CASRGGDIQPQHF
.	.	TRBV5-1	TRBJ1-1	TGCGCCAGCAGCTTGGGCGTACAGGGAGGGTGGACTGAAGCTTTCTTT	CASSLGVQGGWTEAFF
.	.	TRBV7-2	TRBJ1-5	TGTGCCAGCAGCTTAAATGAGGGGACCCAGCCCCAGCATTTT	CASSLNEGTQPQHF
.	.	TRBV9	TRBJ2-2	TGTGCCAGCAGCCCCTGGGACCAAATCACCGGGGAGCTGTTTTTT	CASSPWDQITGELFF
.	.	TRBV7-2	TRBJ2-5	TGTGCCAGCTCCTTAGTAGGAGGGACAGAGACCCAGTACTTC	CASSLVGGTETQYF
.	.	TRBV5-8	TRBJ1-1	TGTGCCAGCAGCTTAGACAGGCACACTGAAGCTTTCTTT	CASSLDRHTEAFF
TRBD1	.	TRBV11-2	TRBJ1-4	TGTGCCAGCAGCTGGGGGACCGGGACAGGGATCCCTAATGAAAAACTGTTTTTT	CASSWGTGTGIPNEKLFF
TRBD2	.	TRBV5-4	TRBJ2-1	TGTGCCAGCAGCTTGGGGACTAGCGGATACAATGAGCAGTTCTTC	CASSLGTSGYNEQFF
.	.	TRBV29-1	TRBJ1-4	TGCAGCGCTACGGGGGTGAATGAAAAACTGTTTTTT	CSATGVNEKLFF
.	once	TRBV5-6	TRBJ2-7	TGTGCCAGCAGCTTGGCGGACAACTACGAGCAGTACTTC	CASSLADNYEQYF
.	.	TRBV3-1/TRBV3-2	TRBJ1-5	TGTGCCAGCAGCCAAGATTTGGTTAGCAATCAGCCCCAGCATTTT	CASSQDLVSNQPQHF
.	.	TRBV5-6	TRBJ2-7	TGTGCCAGCAGCCATAGGGGCCAAATGAAATCCTACGAGCAGTACTTC	CASSHRGQMKSYEQYF
TRBD1	.	TRBV19	TRBJ1-6	TGTGCCAGTAGCCGAGACAGGGGCACAGGGAATTCACCCCTCCACTTT	CASSRDRGTGNSPLHF
.	few	TRBV19	TRBJ1-1	TGTGCCAGTAGCCTCCGGGGGGGAACTGAAGCTTTCTTT	CASSLRGGTEAFF
.	.	TRBV10-3	TRBJ1-5	TGTGCCATCAGTGAGCAGGGGATGGACCAGCCCCAGCATTTT	CAISEQGMDQPQHF
.	.	TRBV7-9	TRBJ1-1	TGTGCCAGCAGCCGACAGTTGAACACTGAAGCTTTCTTT	CASSRQLNTEAFF
TRBD1	.	TRBV6-1	TRBJ2-5	TGTGCCAGCAGTGAAGCGAGGGCAGGGGGCGCGGGGGAGACCCAGTACTTC	CASSEARAGGAGETQYF
.	.	TRBV18	TRBJ1-1	TGTGCCAGCTCACCGCGGGGCGGGGAAAACACTGAAGCTTTCTTT	CASSPRGGENTEAFF
TRBD1	once	TRBV29-1	TRBJ2-1	TGCAGCGTTGCCGGGGACAGGGCTCTCCCTTCCTACAATGAGCAGTTCTTC	CSVAGDRALPSYNEQFF
.	.	TRBV19	TRBJ1-5	TGTGCCAGTAGTACCTCAGCGACCGGCAATCAGCCCCAGCATTTT	CASSTSATGNQPQHF
TRBD2	.	TRBV11-2	TRBJ2-1	TGTGCCAGCAGCTTAAGCAGGTGGGGACTAGCGGGTAATGAGCAGTTCTTC	CASSLSRWGLAGNEQFF
.	.	TRBV18	TRBJ2-4	TGTGCCAGCTCACCACCCTACCAGGGGGGCAAAAACATTCAGTACTTC	CASSPPYQGGKNIQYF
.	.	TRBV10-3	TRBJ1-1	TGTGCCATCAGTGAGAGGGAAAACACTGAAGCTTTCTTT	CAISERENTEAFF
.	.	TRBV30	TRBJ1-5	TGTGCCTGGAGTTTGGACAGCAATCAGCCCCAGCATTTT	CAWSLDSNQPQHF
TRBD1	.	TRBV16	TRBJ2-2	TGTGCCAGCAGCCTCGACAGGGGCACCGGGGAGCTGTTTTTT	CASSLDRGTGELFF
.	.	TRBV29-1	TRBJ2-3	TGCAGCGTTGCTGCAGGAGCGAATACGCAGTATTTT	CSVAAGANTQYF
TRBD1	.	TRBV29-1	TRBJ1-4	TGCAGCGTGGGACGGACAGGTGAAAAACTGTTTTTT	CSVGRTGEKLFF
.	.	TRBV7-9	TRBJ1-3	TGTGCCAGCAGCTTCAACGGGGAATCTGGAAACACCATATATTTT	CASSFNGESGNTIYF
.	few	TRBV19	TRBJ1-3	TGTGCCAGTAGTATGGCCCGGAACACCATATATTTT	CASSMARNTIYF
.	.	TRBV6-1	TRBJ2-4	TGTGCCAGCAGTGAACTTCCGGCAGGGGGGAAAAACATTCAGTACTTC	CASSELPAGGKNIQYF
TRBD2	.	TRBV12-3/TRBV12-4	TRBJ2-1	TGTGCCAGCAGTTTAGCGCGGGGGAATGAGCAGTTCTTC	CASSLARGNEQFF
TRBD2	.	TRBV11-3	TRBJ2-5	TGTGCCAGCAGTTTGGGACTAGCGGGAGAGGAGACCCAGTACTTC	CASSLGLAGEETQYF
TRBD2	.	TRBV7-8	TRBJ2-3	TGTGCCAGCAGACAAAGACTAGCGGGAGTAAATTTTGATACGCAGTATTTT	CASRQRLAGVNFDTQYF
TRBD2	.	TRBV7-3	TRBJ2-3	TGTGCCAGCAGCCTAGGCTCGGGAGGGCAGACAGATACGCAGTATTTT	CASSLGSGGQTDTQYF
TRBD2	.	TRBV5-5	TRBJ2-7	TGTGCCAGCAGCAGGACTAGCGGGATCTTCGACGAGCAGTACTTC	CASSRTSGIFDEQYF
.	.	TRBV7-9	TRBJ1-6	TGTGCCAGCAGCTTAGACAATTCACCCCTCCACTTT	CASSLDNSPLHF
.	.	TRBV11-2	TRBJ1-6	TGTGCCAGCAGCTTAGTCGGAGGGACAAATTCACCCCTCCACTTT	CASSLVGGTNSPLHF
.	.	TRBV7-2	TRBJ1-2	TGTGCCAGCAGCTTAGTATCCGGGGGCGAGGGCTACACCTTC	CASSLVSGGEGYTF
.	once	TRBV7-2	TRBJ1-1	TGTGCCAGCAGCTTTCTCTCTGAAGCTTTCTTT	CASSFLSEAFF
TRBD2	.	TRBV29-1	TRBJ2-1	TGCAGTGTTAGCGGGAGAGGTTACAATGAGCAGTTCTTC	CSVSGRGYNEQFF
.	.	TRBV7-2	TRBJ1-2	TGTGCCAGCAGCCTAACGACAGTGAGCCCTAGCTATGGCTACACCTTC	CASSLTTVSPSYGYTF
TRBD2	.	TRBV19	TRBJ2-1	TGTGCCAGTAGTCCAAGCGGGGCCGGGGTCGGTGAGCAGTTCTTC	CASSPSGAGVGEQFF
.	.	TRBV5-1	TRBJ2-2	TGCGCCAGCAGACAAGGGACACAGAACACCGGGGAGCTGTTTTTT	CASRQGTQNTGELFF
.	.	TRBV4-3	TRBJ1-1	TGCGCCAGCAGCCAAGATGGCAGGGAGGCAGCTTTCTTT	CASSQDGREAAFF
.	.	TRBV30	TRBJ1-1	TGTGCCTGGAACCTCCAAGCGGTGGTGAACACTGAAGCTTTCTTT	CAWNLQAVVNTEAFF
TRBD1	.	TRBV5-1	TRBJ2-1	TGCGCCAGCAGCCCGGGACAGGGGGACTACAATGAGCAGTTCTTC	CASSPGQGDYNEQFF
.	.	TRBV7-9	TRBJ1-2	TGTGCCAGCAGCTTTGGCAGGGGAGCTAACTATGGCTACACCTTC	CASSFGRGANYGYTF
.	.	TRBV6-6	TRBJ2-2	TGTGCCAGCAACGTTCGGACCGGGGAGCTGTTTTTT	CASNVRTGELFF
TRBD2	once	TRBV5-1	TRBJ2-1	TGCGCCAGCAGCCCGACTAGCGGGCCCTACAATGAGCAGTTCTTC	CASSPTSGPYNEQFF
.	.	TRBV18	TRBJ1-2	TGTGCCAGCCAAGCCTCGGGTAACGGTGATGGCTACACCTTC	CASQASGNGDGYTF
.	.	TRBV5-1	TRBJ1-4	TGCGCCAGCAGCTTGGGAGGGGACCCGGCTGAAAAACTGTTTTTT	CASSLGGDPAEKLFF
.	.	TRBV7-3	TRBJ1-1	TGTGCCAGCAGCCCCCTGCCGAACACTGAAGCTTTCTTT	CASSPLPNTEAFF
.	.	TRBV10-3	TRBJ1-2	TGTGCCATCAGAACCGGGACAAATAATTATGGCTACACCTTC	CAIRTGTNNYGYTF
.	.	TRBV12-5	TRBJ1-1	TGTGCTAGTGGTTTGAGGGGTCGGGCTTTCTTT	CASGLRGRAFF
.	.	TRBV6-5	TRBJ1-2	TGTGCCAGCAGCATTCTGGGGGTCTATGGCTACACCTTC	CASSILGVYGYTF
.	.	TRBV6-4	TRBJ2-3	TGTGCCAGCAGTGACCAAGGGGGAGGTGAGACAGATACGCAGTATTTT	CASSDQGGGETDTQYF